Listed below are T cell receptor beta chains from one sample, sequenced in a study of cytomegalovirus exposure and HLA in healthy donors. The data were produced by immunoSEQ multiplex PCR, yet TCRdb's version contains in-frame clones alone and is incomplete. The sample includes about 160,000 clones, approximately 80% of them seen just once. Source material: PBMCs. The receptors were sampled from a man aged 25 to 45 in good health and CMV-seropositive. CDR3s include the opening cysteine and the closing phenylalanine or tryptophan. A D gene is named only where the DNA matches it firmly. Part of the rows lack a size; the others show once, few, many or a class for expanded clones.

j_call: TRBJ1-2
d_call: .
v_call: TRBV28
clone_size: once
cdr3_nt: TGTGCCAGCAGTTTTACCGGGGTCTATGGCTACACCTTC
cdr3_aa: CASSFTGVYGYTF

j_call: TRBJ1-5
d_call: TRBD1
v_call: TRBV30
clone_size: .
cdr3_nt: TGTGCCTTACGCCCCAGGGGGATGGGCAATCAGCCCCAGCATTTT
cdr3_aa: CALRPRGMGNQPQHF

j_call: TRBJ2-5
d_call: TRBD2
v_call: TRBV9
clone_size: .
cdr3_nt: TGTGCCAGCAGCGTAGGGACTAGCGGGTTCCAAGAGACCCAGTACTTC
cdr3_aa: CASSVGTSGFQETQYF

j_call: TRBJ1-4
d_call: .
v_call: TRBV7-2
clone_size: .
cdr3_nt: TGTGCCAGCAGCACTAGGCGGGGACAAAAACTGTTTTTT
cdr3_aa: CASSTRRGQKLFF

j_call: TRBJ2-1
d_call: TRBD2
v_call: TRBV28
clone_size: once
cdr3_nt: TGTGCCAGCAGTCCCGGATGGGGGGGGTCATTCTTC
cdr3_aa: CASSPGWGGSFF

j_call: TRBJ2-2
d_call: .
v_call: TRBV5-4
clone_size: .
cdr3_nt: TGTGCCAGCAGCTCTCGGACAGCGAACACCGGGGAGCTGTTTTTT
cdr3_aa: CASSSRTANTGELFF

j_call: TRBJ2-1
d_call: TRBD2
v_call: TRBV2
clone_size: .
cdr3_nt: TGTGCCAGCAGTGAAGCGGTGACTAGCGGGGGGTTATTCTCCTACAATGAGCAGTTCTTC
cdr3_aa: CASSEAVTSGGLFSYNEQFF

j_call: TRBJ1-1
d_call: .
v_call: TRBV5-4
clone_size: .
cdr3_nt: TGTGCCAGCAGCCTAGACAGAGACACTGAAGCTTTCTTT
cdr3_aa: CASSLDRDTEAFF

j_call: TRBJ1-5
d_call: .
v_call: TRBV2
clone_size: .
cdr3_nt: TGTGCCAGCAGGGACAGTTATAGCAATCAGCCCCAGCATTTT
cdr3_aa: CASRDSYSNQPQHF

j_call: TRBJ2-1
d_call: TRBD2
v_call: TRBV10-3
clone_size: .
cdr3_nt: TGTGCCATCAGTGAAAAGCGGGGGGGTTCCTACAATGAGCAGTTCTTC
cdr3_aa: CAISEKRGGSYNEQFF

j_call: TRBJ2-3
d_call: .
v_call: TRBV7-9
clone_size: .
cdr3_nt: TGTGCCAGCAGCTTAGTAGGGGCAGATACGCAGTATTTT
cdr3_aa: CASSLVGADTQYF

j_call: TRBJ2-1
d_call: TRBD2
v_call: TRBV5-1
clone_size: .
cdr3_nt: TGCGCCAGCAGCCCTCCACCCCGCGGGGGGTGGGATGAGCAGTTCTTC
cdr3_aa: CASSPPPRGGWDEQFF

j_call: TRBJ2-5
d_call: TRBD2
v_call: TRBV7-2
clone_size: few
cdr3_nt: TGTGCCAGCAGCTCGGGACTAGCGGGGGGCTGGGAGACCCAGTACTTC
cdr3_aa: CASSSGLAGGWETQYF

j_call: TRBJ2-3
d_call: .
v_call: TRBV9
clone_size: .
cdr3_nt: TGTGCCAGCAGCGTAGCCCAGAGGGGGGGGGTTTTGGGGGATACGCAGTATTTT
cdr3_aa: CASSVAQRGGVLGDTQYF

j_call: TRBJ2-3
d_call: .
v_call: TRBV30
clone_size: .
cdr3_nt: TGTGCCTGGAGTCCCGGGATTCGGGATACGCAGTATTTT
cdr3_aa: CAWSPGIRDTQYF

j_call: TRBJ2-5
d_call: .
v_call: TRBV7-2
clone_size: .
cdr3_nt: TGTGCCAGCAGCCGCCAAGAGACCCAGTACTTC
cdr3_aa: CASSRQETQYF